Listed below are T cell receptor beta chains from one sample, sequenced in a study of regulatory T cells in long-lasting Graves disease. TCRdb ran MiXCR on the multiplex PCR reads and lists one entry per CDR3 protein. The table has fewer than 550,000 distinct CDR3 sequences, around 15% seen once. The same data also contributed to another study, on T cells in Graves' hyperthyroidism and ophthalmopathy.

The sample in question was peripheral blood mononuclear cells (PBMCs), obtained at new diagnosis, from a patient treated with antithyroid drugs. Receptors originate from a young woman with Graves disease. The CDR3 runs from the conserved cysteine through the conserved F or W. A D gene is named only where the DNA matches it firmly. Clone size is given for some rows only: seen once, a few or many times, or a class if the clone is expanded.

V: TRBV7-3
J: TRBJ1-1
D: -
size: few
DNA: TGTGCCAGCGGCTCTGACCGGAACACTGAAGCTTTCTTT
CDR3: CASGSDRNTEAFF

V: TRBV6-1
J: TRBJ1-2
D: -
size: many
DNA: TGTGCCAGCAGTCGCGACAGCACGGCGGGCGGCTACACCTTC
CDR3: CASSRDSTAGGYTF

V: TRBV28
J: TRBJ1-5
D: -
size: -
DNA: TGTGCCAGCATAGGCGGAAGTCTTTTTAGCAATCAGCCCCAGCATTTT
CDR3: CASIGGSLFSNQPQHF

V: TRBV6-2/TRBV6-3
J: TRBJ2-1
D: TRBD2
size: many
DNA: TGTGCCAGCAGGCCGGGAGGGTCTTCCTACAATGAGCAGTTCTTC
CDR3: CASRPGGSSYNEQFF

V: TRBV2
J: TRBJ2-3
D: -
size: once
DNA: TGTGCCAGCAGTGAAAGGAGCGGCAGCACAGATACGCAGTATTTT
CDR3: CASSERSGSTDTQYF

V: TRBV7-2
J: TRBJ2-1
D: -
size: -
DNA: TGTGCCAGCAGCTTAGGGATCGTGGGCAGTGAGCAGTTCTTC
CDR3: CASSLGIVGSEQFF

V: TRBV6-2/TRBV6-3
J: TRBJ1-2
D: -
size: many
DNA: TGTGCCAGCAGTGAAGGGACTGGGGTTCAGGGCTACACCTTC
CDR3: CASSEGTGVQGYTF

V: TRBV5-1
J: TRBJ2-1
D: TRBD2
size: many
DNA: TGCGCCAGCAGAGCGGGAGGGCCCGTGGATGAGCAGTTCTTC
CDR3: CASRAGGPVDEQFF

V: TRBV5-1
J: TRBJ2-1
D: -
size: -
DNA: TGCGCCAGCAGTCCCGTCGTGGGACTTAGGGACAATGAGCAGTTCTTC
CDR3: CASSPVVGLRDNEQFF

V: TRBV7-2
J: TRBJ1-2
D: -
size: many
DNA: TGTGCCAGCAGCTTATTTGGTAGCAGCCTTAACTATGGCTACACCTTC
CDR3: CASSLFGSSLNYGYTF

V: TRBV9
J: TRBJ2-3
D: TRBD2
size: few
DNA: TGTGCCAGCAGCGTAGGGTCTGTGCGGGGACTAGCGACAGATACGCAGTATTTT
CDR3: CASSVGSVRGLATDTQYF

V: TRBV7-9
J: TRBJ2-1
D: TRBD1
size: many
DNA: TGTGCCAGCAGCTTTGAGGGACAGGCGGGGAATGAGCAGTTCTTC
CDR3: CASSFEGQAGNEQFF

V: TRBV7-2
J: TRBJ1-2
D: TRBD1
size: many
DNA: TGTGCCAGCAGCTCTCCGGTAAAGGGGGCGCGCGGCTACACCTTC
CDR3: CASSSPVKGARGYTF

V: TRBV5-5
J: TRBJ2-5
D: TRBD2
size: -
DNA: TGCGCCAGCAGCCCTGTATGGGGGGGCCAAGAGACCCAGTACTTC
CDR3: CASSPVWGGQETQYF

V: TRBV19
J: TRBJ1-1
D: TRBD1
size: few
DNA: TGTGCCAGTAGTCCGCGGACAGGAGGAAGAACTGAAGCTTTCTTT
CDR3: CASSPRTGGRTEAFF

V: TRBV2
J: TRBJ1-2
D: TRBD1
size: many
DNA: TGTGCCAGCAGTAGACAGGGGCCATCCTATGGCTACACCTTC
CDR3: CASSRQGPSYGYTF

V: TRBV28
J: TRBJ2-5
D: -
size: -
DNA: TGTGCCAGCAGTTTACCGGACAGACAAGAGACCCAGTACTTC
CDR3: CASSLPDRQETQYF

V: TRBV7-8
J: TRBJ2-5
D: -
size: many
DNA: TGTGCCAGCAGCTCTGGCCCGGGAGTGGTGACCCAGTACTTC
CDR3: CASSSGPGVVTQYF

V: TRBV7-9
J: TRBJ2-5
D: -
size: few
DNA: TGTGCCAGCAGCTTAGCGGGGGCTGGTGGGGAGACCCAGTACTTC
CDR3: CASSLAGAGGETQYF

V: TRBV2
J: TRBJ1-5
D: -
size: many
DNA: TGTGCCAGCCGAGACAGGCCCAAGGGGCCCCAGCATTTT
CDR3: CASRDRPKGPQHF

V: TRBV10-3
J: TRBJ2-1
D: TRBD2
size: many
DNA: TGTGCCATCGGAATTAGCGGGTTAGCGCATGAGCAGTTCTTC
CDR3: CAIGISGLAHEQFF

V: TRBV18
J: TRBJ2-3
D: -
size: many
DNA: TGTGCCAGCTCACCGACTCTTAATACGGGGCCTAGCACAGATACGCAGTATTTT
CDR3: CASSPTLNTGPSTDTQYF

V: TRBV7-3
J: TRBJ1-3
D: -
size: few
DNA: TGTGCCAGCAGCCTCCTAGGGCCTGTCTCTGGAAACACCATATATTTT
CDR3: CASSLLGPVSGNTIYF

V: TRBV11-3
J: TRBJ2-1
D: TRBD2
size: many
DNA: TGTGCCAGCAGCCTCCGGTTAGCGGGAGATGTCAATGAGCAGTTCTTC
CDR3: CASSLRLAGDVNEQFF

V: TRBV20-1
J: TRBJ2-7
D: -
size: many
DNA: TGCAGCGGGACGGGCGAGGGGACCTACGAGCAGTACTTC
CDR3: CSGTGEGTYEQYF

V: TRBV28
J: TRBJ1-1
D: -
size: many
DNA: TGTGCCAGCAGAAAAACGGTGAGGGTCGGAGCTTTCTTT
CDR3: CASRKTVRVGAFF

V: TRBV27
J: TRBJ1-6
D: TRBD1
size: -
DNA: TGTGCCAGCAGTTACGTTCCGGGACAGCATAATTCACCCCTCCACTTT
CDR3: CASSYVPGQHNSPLHF